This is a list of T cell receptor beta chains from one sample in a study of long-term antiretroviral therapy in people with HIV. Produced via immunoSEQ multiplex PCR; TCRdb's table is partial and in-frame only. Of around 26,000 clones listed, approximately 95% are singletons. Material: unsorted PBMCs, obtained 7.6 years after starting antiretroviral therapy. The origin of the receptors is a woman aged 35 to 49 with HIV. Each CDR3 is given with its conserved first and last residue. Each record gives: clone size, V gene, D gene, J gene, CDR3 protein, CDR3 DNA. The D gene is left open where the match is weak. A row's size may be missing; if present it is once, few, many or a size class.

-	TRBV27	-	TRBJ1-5	CASSFGGSRGGNQPQHF	TGTGCCAGCAGTTTCGGAGGGTCCCGGGGTGGCAATCAGCCCCAGCATTTT
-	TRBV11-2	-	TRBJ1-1	CASSLESRREAFF	TGTGCCAGCAGCTTAGAGAGCCGACGGGAAGCTTTCTTT
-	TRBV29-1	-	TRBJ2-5	CSVVGSQETQYF	TGCAGCGTTGTAGGCAGCCAAGAGACCCAGTACTTC
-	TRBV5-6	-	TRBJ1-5	CASSLQGDNQPQHF	TGTGCCAGCAGCTTACAGGGAGACAATCAGCCCCAGCATTTT
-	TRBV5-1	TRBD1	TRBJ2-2	CASSLGDRATGELFF	TGCGCCAGCAGCTTGGGCGACAGGGCGACCGGGGAGCTGTTTTTT
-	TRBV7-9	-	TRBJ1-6	CASSSANGDRSPLHF	TGTGCCAGCAGTTCGGCCAACGGGGATAGGTCACCCCTCCACTTT
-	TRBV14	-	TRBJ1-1	CASSQVPGIAFF	TGTGCCAGCAGCCAAGTCCCGGGTATAGCTTTCTTT
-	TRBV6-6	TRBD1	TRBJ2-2	CASLWGQTPARELFF	TGTGCCAGTCTCTGGGGACAGACCCCAGCCAGGGAGCTGTTTTTT
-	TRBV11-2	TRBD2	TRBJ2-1	CASSPSGGYNEQFF	TGTGCCAGCAGTCCTAGCGGAGGCTACAATGAGCAGTTCTTC
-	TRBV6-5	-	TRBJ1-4	CASSYGPADGLFF	TGTGCCAGCAGTTACGGGCCCGCCGACGGACTGTTTTTT
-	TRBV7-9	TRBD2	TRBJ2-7	CASNLGGGGNEQYF	TGTGCCAGCAACCTAGGCGGGGGAGGGAACGAGCAGTACTTC
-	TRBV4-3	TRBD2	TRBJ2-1	CASSHRGASGEAPYNEQFF	TGCGCCAGCAGCCACCGCGGGGCTAGCGGCGAAGCCCCTTACAATGAGCAGTTCTTC
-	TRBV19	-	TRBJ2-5	CASSAPLGLQYF	TGTGCCAGTAGTGCTCCACTGGGACTCCAGTACTTC
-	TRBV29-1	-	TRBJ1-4	CSVDDVAGGKLFF	TGCAGCGTTGATGACGTCGCAGGTGGAAAACTGTTTTTT
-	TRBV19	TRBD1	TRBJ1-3	CASSSQGLPSGNTIYF	TGTGCCAGTAGTTCACAGGGGTTACCCTCTGGAAACACCATATATTTT
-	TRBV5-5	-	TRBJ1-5	CASSLKQVGQPQHF	TGTGCCAGCAGCTTGAAACAGGTCGGTCAGCCCCAGCATTTT
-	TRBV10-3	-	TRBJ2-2	CAISTQSNTGELFF	TGTGCCATCAGCACACAATCGAACACCGGGGAGCTGTTTTTT
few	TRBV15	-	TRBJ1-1	CATSRSGGDTEAFF	TGTGCCACCAGCAGGTCGGGGGGAGACACTGAAGCTTTCTTT
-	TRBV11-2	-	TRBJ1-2	CASSLAQGFSNYGYTF	TGTGCCAGCAGCTTAGCGCAGGGGTTTTCTAACTATGGCTACACCTTC
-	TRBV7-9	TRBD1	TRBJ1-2	CASSGTAGGYGYTF	TGTGCCAGCAGCGGGACCGCAGGGGGTTATGGCTACACCTTC
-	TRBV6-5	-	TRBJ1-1	CASSPKRLSNTEAFF	TGTGCCAGCAGTCCCAAGCGATTATCGAACACTGAAGCTTTCTTT
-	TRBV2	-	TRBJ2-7	CASSGASYEQYF	TGTGCCAGCAGTGGGGCCTCCTACGAGCAGTACTTC
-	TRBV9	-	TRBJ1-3	CASSVGAAPQTSGNTIYF	TGTGCCAGCAGCGTAGGGGCAGCACCTCAAACCTCTGGAAACACCATATATTTT
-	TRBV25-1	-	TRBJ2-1	CASSWTEYNEQFF	TGTGCCAGCTCCTGGACAGAGTACAATGAGCAGTTCTTC
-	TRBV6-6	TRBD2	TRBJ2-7	CASSYSSGGAGEQYF	TGTGCCAGCAGTTACTCAAGCGGGGGGGCTGGCGAGCAGTACTTC
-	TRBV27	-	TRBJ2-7	CASSLRGQSSYEQYF	TGTGCCAGCAGTTTACGCGGGCAGAGCTCCTACGAGCAGTACTTC
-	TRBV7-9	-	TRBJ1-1	CASSLEGNTEAFF	TGTGCCAGCAGCTTAGAGGGGAACACTGAAGCTTTCTTT
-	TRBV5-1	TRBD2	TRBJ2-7	CASSVTSGATGEQYF	TGCGCCAGCAGCGTCACTAGCGGGGCGACGGGCGAGCAGTACTTC
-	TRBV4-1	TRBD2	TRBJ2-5	CASSQEGGTSGVQETQYF	TGCGCCAGCAGCCAAGAGGGGGGGACTAGCGGGGTTCAAGAGACCCAGTACTTC
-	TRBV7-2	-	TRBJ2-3	CASSPRPIRGLQYF	TGTGCCAGCAGCCCAAGGCCTATTCGCGGACTTCAGTATTTT
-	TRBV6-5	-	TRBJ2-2	CASRDRTGELFF	TGTGCCAGCAGGGACAGAACCGGGGAGCTGTTTTTT
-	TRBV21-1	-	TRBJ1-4	CASSTGAANEKLFF	TGTGCCAGCAGCACCGGGGCCGCTAATGAAAAACTGTTTTTT
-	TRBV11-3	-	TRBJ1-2	CASSLAVGLHYGYTF	TGTGCCAGCAGCTTAGCCGTGGGACTTCACTATGGCTACACCTTC
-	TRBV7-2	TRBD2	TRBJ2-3	CASNPPGLAGNTQYF	TGTGCCAGCAACCCGCCGGGACTAGCGGGGAATACGCAGTATTTT
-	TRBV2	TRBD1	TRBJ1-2	CASSEGTGSDYGYTF	TGTGCCAGCAGTGAAGGGACAGGGTCGGACTATGGCTACACCTTC
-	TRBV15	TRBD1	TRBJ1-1	CATSRVGTVGTEAFF	TGTGCCACCAGCAGAGTCGGGACAGTGGGGACTGAAGCTTTCTTT
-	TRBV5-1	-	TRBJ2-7	CASSPGHYEQYF	TGCGCCAGCAGCCCGGGACACTACGAGCAGTACTTC
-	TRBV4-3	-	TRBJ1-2	CASSQGGEAINYGYTF	TGCGCCAGCAGCCAAGGAGGAGAAGCGATTAACTATGGCTACACCTTC
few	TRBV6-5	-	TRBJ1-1	CASSYSNRVNTEAFF	TGTGCCAGCAGTTACTCGAATAGGGTTAACACTGAAGCTTTCTTT
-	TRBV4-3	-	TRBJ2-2	CASSQREWAGVAGELFF	TGCGCCAGCAGCCAACGGGAATGGGCTGGGGTGGCCGGGGAGCTGTTTTTT
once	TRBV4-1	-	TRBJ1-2	CASSQETGNGYTF	TGCGCCAGCAGCCAAGAGACCGGGAATGGCTACACCTTC
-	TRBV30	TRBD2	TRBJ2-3	CAWMGGILMETVYSTDTQYF	TGTGCCTGGATGGGGGGGATCTTAATGGAGACAGTCTATAGCACAGATACGCAGTATTTT
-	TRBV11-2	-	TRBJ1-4	CASSRSTKVFF	TGTGCCAGCAGCCGCTCGACAAAGGTGTTTTTT
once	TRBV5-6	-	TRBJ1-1	CASSLGGRGNTEAFF	TGTGCCAGCAGCTTGGGAGGCAGGGGAAACACTGAAGCTTTCTTT
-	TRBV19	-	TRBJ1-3	CARNSSSGNTIYF	TGTGCCAGGAACTCCAGCTCTGGAAACACCATATATTTT
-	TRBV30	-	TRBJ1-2	CAWKPGVGYGYTF	TGTGCCTGGAAGCCAGGGGTGGGCTATGGCTACACCTTC